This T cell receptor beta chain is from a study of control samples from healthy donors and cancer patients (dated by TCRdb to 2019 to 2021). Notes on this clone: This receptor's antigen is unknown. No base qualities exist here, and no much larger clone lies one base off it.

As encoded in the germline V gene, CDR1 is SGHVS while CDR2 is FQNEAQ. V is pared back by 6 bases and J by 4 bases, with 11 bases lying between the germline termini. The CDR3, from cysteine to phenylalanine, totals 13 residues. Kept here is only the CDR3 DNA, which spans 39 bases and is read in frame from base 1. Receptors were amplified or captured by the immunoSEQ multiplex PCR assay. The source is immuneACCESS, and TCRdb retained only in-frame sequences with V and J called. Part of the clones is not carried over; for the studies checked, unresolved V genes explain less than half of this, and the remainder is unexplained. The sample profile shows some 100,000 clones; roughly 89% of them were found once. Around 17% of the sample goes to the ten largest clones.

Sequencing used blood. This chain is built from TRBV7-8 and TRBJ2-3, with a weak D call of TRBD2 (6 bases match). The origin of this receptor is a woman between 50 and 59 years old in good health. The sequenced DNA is TGTGCCAGCAGTGAAGGGAGGCCAGATACGCAGTATTTT. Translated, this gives CASSEGRPDTQYF.